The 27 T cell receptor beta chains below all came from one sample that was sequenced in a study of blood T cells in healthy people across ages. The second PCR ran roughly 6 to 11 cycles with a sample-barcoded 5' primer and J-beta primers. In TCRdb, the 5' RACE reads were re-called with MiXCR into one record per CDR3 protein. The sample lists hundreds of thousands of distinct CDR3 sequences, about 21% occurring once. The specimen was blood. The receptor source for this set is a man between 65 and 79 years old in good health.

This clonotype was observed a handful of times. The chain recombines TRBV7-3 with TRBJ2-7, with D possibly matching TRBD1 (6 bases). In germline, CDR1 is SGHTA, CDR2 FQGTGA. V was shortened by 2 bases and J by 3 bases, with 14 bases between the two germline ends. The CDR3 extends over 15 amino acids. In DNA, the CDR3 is TGTGCCAGCAGCTTATCCTCGGGGACAAACTACGAGCAGTACTTC. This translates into CASSLSSGTNYEQYF.

The CDR3 here is CASSSTGPQGYNEQFF. Written as DNA, the CDR3 is TGTGCCAGCAGCTCTACGGGTCCACAGGGCTACAATGAGCAGTTCTTC. This sequence joins TRBV7-9 and TRBJ2-1, with a tentative D call TRBD1 (6 bases). The CDR3 has 16 amino acids. Germline lookup yields CDR1 SEHNR and CDR2 FQNEAQ (reference sequence). Trimming left V 4 bases short and J 3 bases short, with 16 bases between.

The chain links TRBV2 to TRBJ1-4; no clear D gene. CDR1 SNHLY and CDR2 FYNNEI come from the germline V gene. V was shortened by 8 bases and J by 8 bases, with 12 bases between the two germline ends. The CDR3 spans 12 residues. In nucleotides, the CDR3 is TGTGCCAGCCGACTACAAGACGAAAAACTGTTTTTT. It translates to CASRLQDEKLFF.

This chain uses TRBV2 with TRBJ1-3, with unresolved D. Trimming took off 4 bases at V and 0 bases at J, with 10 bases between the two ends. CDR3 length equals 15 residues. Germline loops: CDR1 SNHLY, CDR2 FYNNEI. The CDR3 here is CASSVQGSSGNTIYF. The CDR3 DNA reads TGTGCCAGCAGTGTTCAAGGAAGCTCTGGAAACACCATATATTTT.

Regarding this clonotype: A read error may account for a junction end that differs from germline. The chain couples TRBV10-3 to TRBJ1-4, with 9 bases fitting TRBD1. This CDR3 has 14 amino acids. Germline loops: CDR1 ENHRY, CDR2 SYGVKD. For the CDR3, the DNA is TGTGCCATCAGTCCAGACCCGGGACAGGGCCAAGGCGATTTT. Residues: CAISPDPGQGQGDF.

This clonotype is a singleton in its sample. The CDR3 DNA reads as TGTGCCAGCAGCCGGGGAAATTACGAGCAGTACGTC. It encodes CASSRGNYEQYV. The chain is built from TRBV5-6 and TRBJ2-5; D possibly corresponds to TRBD2 (5 bases). The J call is doubtful: the DNA matches TRBJ2-7 better. The germline V gene has CDR1 SGHDT and CDR2 YYEEEE. The CDR3 contains 12 residues.

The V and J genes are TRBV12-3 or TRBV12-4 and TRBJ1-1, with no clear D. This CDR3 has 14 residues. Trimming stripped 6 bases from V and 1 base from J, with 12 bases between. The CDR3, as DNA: TGTGCCAGCAGCCCCAGTGGCGGGAACACTGAAGCTTTCTTT. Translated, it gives CASSPSGGNTEAFF.

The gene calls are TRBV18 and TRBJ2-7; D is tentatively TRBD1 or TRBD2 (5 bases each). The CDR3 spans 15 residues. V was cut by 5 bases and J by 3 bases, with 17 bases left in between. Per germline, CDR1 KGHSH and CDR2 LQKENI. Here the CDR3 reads CASSTGALGVYEQYF. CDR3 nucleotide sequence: TGTGCCAGCTCAACCGGGGCATTGGGGGTCTACGAGCAGTACTTC.

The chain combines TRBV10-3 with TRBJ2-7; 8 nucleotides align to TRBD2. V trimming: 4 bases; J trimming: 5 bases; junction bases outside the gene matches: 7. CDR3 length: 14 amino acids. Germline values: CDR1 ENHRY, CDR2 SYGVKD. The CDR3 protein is CAISGSGSGNEQYF. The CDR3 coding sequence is TGTGCCATCAGTGGGAGCGGGAGCGGAAACGAGCAGTACTTC.

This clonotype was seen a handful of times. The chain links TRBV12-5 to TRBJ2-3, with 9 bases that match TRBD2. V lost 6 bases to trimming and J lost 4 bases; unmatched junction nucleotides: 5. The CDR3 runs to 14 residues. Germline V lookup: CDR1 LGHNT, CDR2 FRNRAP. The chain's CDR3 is CASGLAGVADTQYF. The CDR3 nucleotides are TGTGCTAGTGGGTTAGCGGGAGTGGCAGATACGCAGTATTTT.

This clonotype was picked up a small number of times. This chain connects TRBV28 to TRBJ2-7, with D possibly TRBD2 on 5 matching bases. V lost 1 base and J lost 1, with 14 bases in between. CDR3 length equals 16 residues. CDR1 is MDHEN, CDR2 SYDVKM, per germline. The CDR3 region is CASSLSRGAGSYEQYF. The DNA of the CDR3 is TGTGCCAGCAGTTTATCCCGGGGTGCCGGATCCTACGAGCAGTACTTC.

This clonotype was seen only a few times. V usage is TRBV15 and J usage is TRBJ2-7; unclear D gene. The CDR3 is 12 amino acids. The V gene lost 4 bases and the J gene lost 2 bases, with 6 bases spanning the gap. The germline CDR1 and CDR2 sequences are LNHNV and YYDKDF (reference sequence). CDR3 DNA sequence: TGTGCCACCAGCACAGGCCCCTACGAGCAGTACTTC. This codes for CATSTGPYEQYF.

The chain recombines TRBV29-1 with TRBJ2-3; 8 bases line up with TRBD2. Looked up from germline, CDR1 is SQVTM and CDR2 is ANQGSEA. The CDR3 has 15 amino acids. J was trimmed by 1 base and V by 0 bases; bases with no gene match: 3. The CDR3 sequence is CSVEERGGGTDTQYF. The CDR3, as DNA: TGCAGCGTTGAAGAACGGGGGGGCGGCACAGATACGCAGTATTTT.

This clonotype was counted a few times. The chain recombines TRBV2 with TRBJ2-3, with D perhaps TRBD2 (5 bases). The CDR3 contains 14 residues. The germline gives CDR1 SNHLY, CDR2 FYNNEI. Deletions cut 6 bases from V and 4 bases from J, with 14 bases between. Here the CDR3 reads CASRLTSYPDTQYF. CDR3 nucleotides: TGTGCCAGCAGACTCACTAGTTACCCAGATACGCAGTATTTT.

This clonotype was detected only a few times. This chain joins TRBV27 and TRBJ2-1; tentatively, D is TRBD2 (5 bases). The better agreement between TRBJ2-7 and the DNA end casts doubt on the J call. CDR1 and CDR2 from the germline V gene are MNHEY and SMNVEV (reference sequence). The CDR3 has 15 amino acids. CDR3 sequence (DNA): TGTGCCACCAGACCTACGGGCGGGCGCTCCTACGAGCAGTACTTC. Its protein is CATRPTGGRSYEQYF.

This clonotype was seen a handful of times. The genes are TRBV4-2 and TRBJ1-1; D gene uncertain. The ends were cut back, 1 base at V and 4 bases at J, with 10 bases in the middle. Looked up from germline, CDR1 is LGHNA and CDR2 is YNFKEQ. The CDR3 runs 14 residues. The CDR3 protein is CASSQGEPATEAFF. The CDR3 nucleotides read TGTGCCAGCAGCCAAGGAGAACCGGCCACTGAAGCTTTCTTT.

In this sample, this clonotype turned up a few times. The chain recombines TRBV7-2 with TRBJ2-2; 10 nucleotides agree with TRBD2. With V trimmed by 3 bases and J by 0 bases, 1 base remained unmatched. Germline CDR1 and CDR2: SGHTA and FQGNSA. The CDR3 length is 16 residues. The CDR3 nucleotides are TGTGCCAGCAGCTTTGGACTAGCGGCGAACACCGGGGAGCTGTTTTTT. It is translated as CASSFGLAANTGELFF.

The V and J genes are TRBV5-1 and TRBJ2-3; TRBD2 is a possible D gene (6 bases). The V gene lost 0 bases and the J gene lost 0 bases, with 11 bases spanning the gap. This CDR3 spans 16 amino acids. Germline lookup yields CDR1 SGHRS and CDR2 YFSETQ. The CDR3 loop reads CASSLVVGGSTDTQYF. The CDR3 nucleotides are TGCGCCAGCAGCTTGGTTGTAGGAGGGAGCACAGATACGCAGTATTTT.

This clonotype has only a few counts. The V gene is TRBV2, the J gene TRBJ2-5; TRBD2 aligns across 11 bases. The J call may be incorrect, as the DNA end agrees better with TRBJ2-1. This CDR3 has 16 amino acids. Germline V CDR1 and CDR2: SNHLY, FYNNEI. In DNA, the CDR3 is TGTGCCAGCAGGTTAACTCTAGCGGGAGGACCTAATGAGCAGTTCTTC. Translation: CASRLTLAGGPNEQFF.

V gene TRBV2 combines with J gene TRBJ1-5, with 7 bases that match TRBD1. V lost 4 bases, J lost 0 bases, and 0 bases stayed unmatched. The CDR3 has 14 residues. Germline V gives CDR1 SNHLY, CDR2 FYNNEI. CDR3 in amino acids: CASSAGGSNQPQHF. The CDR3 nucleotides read TGTGCCAGCAGTGCAGGGGGTAGCAATCAGCCCCAGCATTTT.

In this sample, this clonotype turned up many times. CDR3 sequence: CASSPGTPNEQFF. DNA for the CDR3: TGTGCCAGCAGCCCCGGGACGCCAAATGAGCAGTTCTTC. V and J are TRBV3-1 and TRBJ2-1; D possibly uses TRBD1 or TRBD2 (5 bases each). The CDR3 covers 13 residues. V lost 4 bases, J lost 7 bases, and 11 bases lay in between. The germline V gene encodes CDR1 LGHDT and CDR2 YNNKEL (reference sequence).

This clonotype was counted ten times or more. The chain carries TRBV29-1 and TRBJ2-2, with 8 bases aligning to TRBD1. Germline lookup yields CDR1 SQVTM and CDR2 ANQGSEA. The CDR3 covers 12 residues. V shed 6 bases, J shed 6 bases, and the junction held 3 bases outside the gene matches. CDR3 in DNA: TGCAGCGTGCCACAGGGGGCCGGGGAGCTGTTTTTT. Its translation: CSVPQGAGELFF.

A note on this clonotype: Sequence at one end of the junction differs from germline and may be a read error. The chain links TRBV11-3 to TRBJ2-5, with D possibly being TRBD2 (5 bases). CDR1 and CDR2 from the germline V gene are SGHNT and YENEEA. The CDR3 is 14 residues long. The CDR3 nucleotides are TGTGCCAGCAGCTTGGGCGGGCAGCAAGAGACCCTGTACTTC. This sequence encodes CASSLGGQQETLYF.

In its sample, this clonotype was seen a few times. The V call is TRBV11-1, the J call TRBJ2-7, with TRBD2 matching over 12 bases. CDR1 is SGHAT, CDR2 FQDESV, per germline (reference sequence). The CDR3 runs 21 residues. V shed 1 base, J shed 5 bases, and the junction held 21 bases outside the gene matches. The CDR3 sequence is CASSLGGIGGLAGTRFNEQYF. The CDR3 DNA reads TGTGCCAGCAGCTTAGGCGGGATTGGAGGACTAGCGGGAACTAGGTTCAACGAGCAGTACTTC. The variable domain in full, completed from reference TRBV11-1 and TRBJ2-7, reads EAEVAQSPRYKITEKSQAVAFWCDPISGHATLYWYRQILGQGPELLVQFQDESVVDDSQLPKDRFSAERLKGVDSTLKIQPAELGDSAMYLCASSLGGIGGLAGTRFNEQYFGPGTRLTVT.

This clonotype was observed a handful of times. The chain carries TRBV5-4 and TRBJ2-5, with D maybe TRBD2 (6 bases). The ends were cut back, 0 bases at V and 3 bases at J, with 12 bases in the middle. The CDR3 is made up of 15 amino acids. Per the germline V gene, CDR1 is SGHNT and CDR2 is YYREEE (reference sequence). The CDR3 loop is CASSLAVTGEETQYF. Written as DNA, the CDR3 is TGTGCCAGCAGCTTGGCGGTCACGGGGGAAGAGACCCAGTACTTC.

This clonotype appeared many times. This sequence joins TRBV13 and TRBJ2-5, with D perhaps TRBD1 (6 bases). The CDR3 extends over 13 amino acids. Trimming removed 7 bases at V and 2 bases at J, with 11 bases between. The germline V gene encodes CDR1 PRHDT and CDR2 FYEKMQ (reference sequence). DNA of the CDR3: TGTGCCAGCAACCGGGACACACAAGAGACCCAGTACTTC. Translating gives CASNRDTQETQYF. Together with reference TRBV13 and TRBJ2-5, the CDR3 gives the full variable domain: AAGVIQSPRHLIKEKRETATLKCYPIPRHDTVYWYQQGPGQDPQFLISFYEKMQSDKGSIPDRFSAQQFSDYHSELNMSSLELGDSALYFCASNRDTQETQYFGPGTRLLVL.

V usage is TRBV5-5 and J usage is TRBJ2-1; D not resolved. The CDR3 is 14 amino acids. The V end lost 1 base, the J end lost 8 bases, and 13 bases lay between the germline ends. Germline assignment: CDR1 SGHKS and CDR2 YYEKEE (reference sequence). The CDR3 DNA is TGTGCCAGCAGCTTGAATACAATTGTCGATGAGCAGTTCTTC. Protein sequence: CASSLNTIVDEQFF. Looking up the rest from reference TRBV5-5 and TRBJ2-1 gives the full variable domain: DAGVTQSPTHLIKTRGQQVTLRCSPISGHKSVSWYQQVLGQGPQFIFQYYEKEERGRGNFPDRFSARQFPNYSSELNVNALLLGDSALYLCASSLNTIVDEQFFGPGTRLTVL.